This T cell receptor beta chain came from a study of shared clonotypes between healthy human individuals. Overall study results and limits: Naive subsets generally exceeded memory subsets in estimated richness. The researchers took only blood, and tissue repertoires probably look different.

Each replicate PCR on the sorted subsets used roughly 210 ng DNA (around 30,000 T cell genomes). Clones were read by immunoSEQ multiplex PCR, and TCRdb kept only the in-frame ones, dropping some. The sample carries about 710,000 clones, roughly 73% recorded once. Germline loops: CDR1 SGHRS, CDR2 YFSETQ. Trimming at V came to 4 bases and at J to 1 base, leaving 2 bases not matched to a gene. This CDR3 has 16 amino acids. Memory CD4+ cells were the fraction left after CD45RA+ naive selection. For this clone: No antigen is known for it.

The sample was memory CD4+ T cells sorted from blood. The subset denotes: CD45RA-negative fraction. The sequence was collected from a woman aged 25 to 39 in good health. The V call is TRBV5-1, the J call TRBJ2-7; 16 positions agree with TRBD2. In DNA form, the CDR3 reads TGCGCCAGCAGCATGGGACTAGCGGGAGGGTCCTACGAGCAGTACTTC. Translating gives CASSMGLAGGSYEQYF. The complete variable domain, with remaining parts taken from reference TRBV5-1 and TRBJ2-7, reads KAGVTQTPRYLIKTRGQQVTLSCSPISGHRSVSWYQQTPGQGLQFLFEYFSETQRNKGNFPGRFSGRQFSNSRSEMNVSTLELGDSALYLCASSMGLAGGSYEQYFGPGTRLTVT.